The source of this T cell receptor (beta chain) is a study of blood T cell repertoires in COVID-19. Study as a whole: Samples representing acute and convalescent COVID-19 were sourced from the United States, Italy and Spain. The analysed material was cDNA or gDNA that came from T cells, B-cell-depleted T cells, or PBMCs.

V was trimmed by 2 bases and J by 5 bases, leaving 23 bases between them. CDR3 length equals 18 residues. CDR1 SGHRS and CDR2 YFSETQ come from the germline V gene. In the study's own analysis: Estimated nucleated cell counts came from reference gene primer amplification. Assay used: immunoSEQ multiplex PCR; TCRdb lists only in-frame clones, some missing. That table is the source of V, J and clone size, and D and trimming were worked out from the DNA. The repertoire has about 42,000 clones, about 88% of them found once; the top ten carry 6.2%. The clonotype originates from a human donor in a cohort sampled during active COVID-19. Specimen: peripheral blood. V and J are TRBV5-1 and TRBJ2-1; D is possibly TRBD2 (6 bases). CDR3 in amino acids: CASSFGDGGTQGDNEQFF. In DNA, the CDR3 is TGCGCCAGCAGCTTTGGTGACGGTGGGACTCAAGGGGACAATGAGCAGTTCTTC.